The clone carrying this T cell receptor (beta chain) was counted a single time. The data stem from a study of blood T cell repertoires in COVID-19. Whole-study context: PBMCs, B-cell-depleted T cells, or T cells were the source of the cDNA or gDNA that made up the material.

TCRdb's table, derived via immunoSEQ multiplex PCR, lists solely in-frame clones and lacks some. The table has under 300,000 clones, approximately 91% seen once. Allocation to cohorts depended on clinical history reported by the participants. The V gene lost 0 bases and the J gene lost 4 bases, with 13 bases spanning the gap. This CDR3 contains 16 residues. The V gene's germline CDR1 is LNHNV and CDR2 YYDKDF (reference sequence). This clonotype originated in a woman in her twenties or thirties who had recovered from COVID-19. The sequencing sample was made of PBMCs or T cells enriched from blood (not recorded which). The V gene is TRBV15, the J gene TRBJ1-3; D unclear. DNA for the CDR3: TGTGCCACCAGCAGAGATCTCACGGGAATAGGAAACACCATATATTTT. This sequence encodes CATSRDLTGIGNTIYF.